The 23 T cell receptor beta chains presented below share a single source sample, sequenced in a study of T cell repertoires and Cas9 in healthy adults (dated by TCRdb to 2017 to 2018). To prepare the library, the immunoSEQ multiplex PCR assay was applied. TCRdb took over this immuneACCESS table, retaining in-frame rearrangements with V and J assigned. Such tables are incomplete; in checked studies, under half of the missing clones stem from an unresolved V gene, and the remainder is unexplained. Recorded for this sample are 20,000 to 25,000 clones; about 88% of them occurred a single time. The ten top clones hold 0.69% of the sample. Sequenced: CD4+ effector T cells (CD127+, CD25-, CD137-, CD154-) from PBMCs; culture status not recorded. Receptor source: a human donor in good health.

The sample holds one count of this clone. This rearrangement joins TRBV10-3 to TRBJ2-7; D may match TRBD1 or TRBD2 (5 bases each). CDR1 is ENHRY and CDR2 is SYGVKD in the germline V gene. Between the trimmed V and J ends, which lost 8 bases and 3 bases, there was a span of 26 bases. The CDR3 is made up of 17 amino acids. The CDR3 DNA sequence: TGTGCCATCGCCCGTCTACGGGGCCCTGGCGGCATCTACGAGCAGTACTTC. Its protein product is CAIARLRGPGGIYEQYF.

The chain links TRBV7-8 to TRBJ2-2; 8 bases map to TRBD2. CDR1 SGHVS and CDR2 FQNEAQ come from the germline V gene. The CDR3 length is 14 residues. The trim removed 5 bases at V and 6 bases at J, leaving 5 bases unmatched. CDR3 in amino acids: CASSQRRGAGELFF. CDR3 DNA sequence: TGTGCCAGCAGCCAGAGGCGGGGGGCCGGGGAGCTGTTTTTT.

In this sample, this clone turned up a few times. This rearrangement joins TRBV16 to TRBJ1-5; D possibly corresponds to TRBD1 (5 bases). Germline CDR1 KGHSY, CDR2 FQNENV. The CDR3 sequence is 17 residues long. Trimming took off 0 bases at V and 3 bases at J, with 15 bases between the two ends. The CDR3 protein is CASSQSGGGNINQPQHF. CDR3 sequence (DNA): TGTGCCAGCAGCCAATCGGGGGGAGGTAATATCAATCAGCCCCAGCATTTT.

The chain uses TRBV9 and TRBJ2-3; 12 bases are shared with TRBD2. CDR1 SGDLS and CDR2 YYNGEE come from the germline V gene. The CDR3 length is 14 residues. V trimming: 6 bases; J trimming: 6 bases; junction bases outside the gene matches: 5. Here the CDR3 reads CASNPSGGADTQYF. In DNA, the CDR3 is TGTGCCAGCAACCCTAGCGGGGGGGCGGATACGCAGTATTTT.

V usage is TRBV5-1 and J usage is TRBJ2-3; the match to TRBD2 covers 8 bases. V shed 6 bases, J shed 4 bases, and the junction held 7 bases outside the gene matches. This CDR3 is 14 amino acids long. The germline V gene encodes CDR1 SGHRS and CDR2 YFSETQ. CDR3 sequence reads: CASKERGLSDTQYF. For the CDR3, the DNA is TGCGCCAGCAAGGAGCGGGGGCTCTCAGATACGCAGTATTTT.

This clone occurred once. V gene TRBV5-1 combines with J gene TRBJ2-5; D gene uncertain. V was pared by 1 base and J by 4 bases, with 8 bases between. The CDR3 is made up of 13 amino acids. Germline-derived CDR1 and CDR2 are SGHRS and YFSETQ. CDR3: CASSLFMGETQYF. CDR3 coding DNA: TGCGCCAGCAGCTTGTTTATGGGAGAGACCCAGTACTTC. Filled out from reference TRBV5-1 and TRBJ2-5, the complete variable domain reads KAGVTQTPRYLIKTRGQQVTLSCSPISGHRSVSWYQQTPGQGLQFLFEYFSETQRNKGNFPGRFSGRQFSNSRSEMNVSTLELGDSALYLCASSLFMGETQYFGPGTRLLVL.

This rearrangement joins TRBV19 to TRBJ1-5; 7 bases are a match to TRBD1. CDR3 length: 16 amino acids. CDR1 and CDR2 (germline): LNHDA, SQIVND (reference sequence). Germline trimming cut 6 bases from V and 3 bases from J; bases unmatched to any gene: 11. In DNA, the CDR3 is TGTGCCAGTAGCCGTACCCGGGACAGTTCCAATCAGCCCCAGCATTTT. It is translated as CASSRTRDSSNQPQHF.

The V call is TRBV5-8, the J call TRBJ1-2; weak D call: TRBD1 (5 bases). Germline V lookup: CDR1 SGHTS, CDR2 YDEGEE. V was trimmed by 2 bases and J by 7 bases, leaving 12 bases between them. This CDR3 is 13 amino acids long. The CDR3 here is CASSLMGRVGYTF. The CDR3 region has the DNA TGTGCCAGCAGCTTAATGGGGCGCGTTGGCTACACCTTC.

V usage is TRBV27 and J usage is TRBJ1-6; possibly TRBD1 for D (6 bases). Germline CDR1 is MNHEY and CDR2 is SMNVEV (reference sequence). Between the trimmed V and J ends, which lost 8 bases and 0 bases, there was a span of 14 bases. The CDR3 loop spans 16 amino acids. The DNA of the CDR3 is TGTGCCAGCCGACAGAGGGGGACCTCCTATAATTCACCCCTCCACTTT. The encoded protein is CASRQRGTSYNSPLHF.

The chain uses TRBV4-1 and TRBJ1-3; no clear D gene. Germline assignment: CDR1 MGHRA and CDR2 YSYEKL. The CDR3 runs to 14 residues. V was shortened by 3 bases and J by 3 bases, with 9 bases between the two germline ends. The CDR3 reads CASSHPAVGNTIYF. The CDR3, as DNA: TGCGCCAGCAGCCATCCGGCAGTTGGAAACACCATATATTTT.

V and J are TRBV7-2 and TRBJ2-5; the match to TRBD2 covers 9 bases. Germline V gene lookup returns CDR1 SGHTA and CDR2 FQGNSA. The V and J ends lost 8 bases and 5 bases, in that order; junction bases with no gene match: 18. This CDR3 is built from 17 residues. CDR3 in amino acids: CASGPQGGGARVETQYF. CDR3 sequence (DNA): TGTGCCAGCGGGCCCCAGGGCGGGGGGGCCCGGGTCGAGACCCAGTACTTC.

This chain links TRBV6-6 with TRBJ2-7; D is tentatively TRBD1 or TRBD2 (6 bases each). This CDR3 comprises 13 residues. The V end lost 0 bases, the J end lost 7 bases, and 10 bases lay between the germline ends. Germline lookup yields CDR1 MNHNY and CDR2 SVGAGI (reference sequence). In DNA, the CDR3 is TGTGCCAGCAGTTACTCCCGAGGGGGGGAGCAGTACTTC. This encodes CASSYSRGGEQYF.

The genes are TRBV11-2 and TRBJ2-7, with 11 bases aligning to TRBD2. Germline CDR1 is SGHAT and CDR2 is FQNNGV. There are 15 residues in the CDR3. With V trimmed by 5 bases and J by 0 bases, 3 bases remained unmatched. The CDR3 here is CASSRLAGSSYEQYF. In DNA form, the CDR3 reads TGTGCCAGCAGCCGACTAGCGGGAAGCTCCTACGAGCAGTACTTC.

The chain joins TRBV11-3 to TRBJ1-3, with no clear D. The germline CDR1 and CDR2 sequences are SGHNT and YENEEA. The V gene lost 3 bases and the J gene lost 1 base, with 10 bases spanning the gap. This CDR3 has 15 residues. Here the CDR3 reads CASSFGRFSGNTIYF. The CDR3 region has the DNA TGTGCCAGCAGCTTCGGGAGGTTTTCTGGAAACACCATATATTTT.

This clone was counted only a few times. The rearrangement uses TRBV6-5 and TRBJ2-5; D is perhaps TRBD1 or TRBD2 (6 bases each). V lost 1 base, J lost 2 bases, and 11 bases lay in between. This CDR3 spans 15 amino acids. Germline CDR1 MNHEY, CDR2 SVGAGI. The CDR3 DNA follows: TGTGCCAGCAGTTACTATAGGGGGGCACAAGAGACCCAGTACTTC. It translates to CASSYYRGAQETQYF.

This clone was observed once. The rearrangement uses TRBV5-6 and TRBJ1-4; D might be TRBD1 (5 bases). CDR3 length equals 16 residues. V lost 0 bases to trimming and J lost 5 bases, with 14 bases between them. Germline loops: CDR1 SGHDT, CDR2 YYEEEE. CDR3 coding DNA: TGTGCCAGCAGCTTGGGTTCCGGTTGGGGCAATGAAAAACTGTTTTTT. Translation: CASSLGSGWGNEKLFF.

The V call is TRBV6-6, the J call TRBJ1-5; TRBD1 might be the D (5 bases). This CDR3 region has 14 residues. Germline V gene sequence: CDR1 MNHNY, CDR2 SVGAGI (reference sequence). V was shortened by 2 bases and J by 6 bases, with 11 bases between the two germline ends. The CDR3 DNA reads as TGTGCCAGCAGTTACACCGGGGCGGGTCAGCCCCAGCATTTT. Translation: CASSYTGAGQPQHF.

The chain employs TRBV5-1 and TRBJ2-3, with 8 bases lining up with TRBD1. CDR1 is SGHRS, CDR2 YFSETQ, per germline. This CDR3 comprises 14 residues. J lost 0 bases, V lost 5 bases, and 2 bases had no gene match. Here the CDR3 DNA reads TGCGCCAGCAGGGGGACAGGAAGCACAGATACGCAGTATTTT. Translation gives CASRGTGSTDTQYF.

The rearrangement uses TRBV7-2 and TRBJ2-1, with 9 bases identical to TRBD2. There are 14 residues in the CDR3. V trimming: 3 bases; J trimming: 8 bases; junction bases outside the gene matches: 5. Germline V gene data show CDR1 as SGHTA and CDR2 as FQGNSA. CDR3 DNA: TGTGCCAGCAGCTTCGCGGGGGGGCTCGATGAGCAGTTCTTC. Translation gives CASSFAGGLDEQFF.

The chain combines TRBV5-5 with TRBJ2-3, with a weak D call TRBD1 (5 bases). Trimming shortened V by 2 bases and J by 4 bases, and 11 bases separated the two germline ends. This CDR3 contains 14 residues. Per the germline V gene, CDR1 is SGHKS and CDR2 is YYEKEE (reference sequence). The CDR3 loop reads CASSLRAGPDTQYF. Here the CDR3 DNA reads TGTGCCAGCAGCTTACGGGCAGGGCCAGATACGCAGTATTTT.

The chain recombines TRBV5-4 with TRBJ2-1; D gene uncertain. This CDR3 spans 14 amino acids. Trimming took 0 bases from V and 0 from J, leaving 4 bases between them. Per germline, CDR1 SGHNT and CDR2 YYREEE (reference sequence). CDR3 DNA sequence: TGTGCCAGCAGCTTGGCGGGCTCCTACAATGAGCAGTTCTTC. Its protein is CASSLAGSYNEQFF.

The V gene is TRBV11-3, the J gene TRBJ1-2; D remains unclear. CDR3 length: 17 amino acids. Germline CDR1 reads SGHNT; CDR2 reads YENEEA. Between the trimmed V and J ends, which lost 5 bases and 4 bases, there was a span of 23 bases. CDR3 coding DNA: TGTGCCAGCAGCACTCGTTCCTATCTCGGAAAGACCTATGGCTACACCTTC. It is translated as CASSTRSYLGKTYGYTF.

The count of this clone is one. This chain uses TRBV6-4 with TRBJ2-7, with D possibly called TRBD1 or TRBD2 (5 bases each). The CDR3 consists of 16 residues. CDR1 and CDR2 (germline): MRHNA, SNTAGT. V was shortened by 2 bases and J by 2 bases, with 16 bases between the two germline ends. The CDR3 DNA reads TGTGCCAGCAGTGACCCCGGGGACGGCCTGCCCTACGAGCAGTACTTC. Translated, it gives CASSDPGDGLPYEQYF.